These T cell receptor beta chains were read from a single sample in a study of blood T cells in healthy people across ages. TCRdb redid the calling of the 5' RACE reads with MiXCR, one entry per CDR3 protein. This repertoire shows fewer than 1,000,000 distinct CDR3 sequences, 35% to 50% found once; its top ten account for 15% to 20%. Sequencing was carried out using blood. The receptors were sampled from a man aged 80 or over in good health. CDR3s leave out the opening cysteine and the closing phenylalanine or tryptophan. The D gene is left open where the match is weak.

v_gene	d_gene	CDR3aa
TRBV2	-	ASSSAGDSPLH
TRBV12-3/TRBV12-4	-	ASNVEERTDTQY
TRBV15	TRBD1	ATSNGQGDSPLH
TRBV7-2	-	ASSSSGTRKY
TRBV4-2	-	ASSQDRLTGLGNQPQH
TRBV7-9	TRBD1	ASSPRGQGFNYGYT
TRBV3-1	-	ASSHPEPYNEQF
TRBV20-1	-	SCRQDQETQY
TRBV6-6	-	ASSYSMPGTGETQY
TRBV7-3	-	ASSLEAGNNEQY
TRBV28	-	ASSEPGTLFEQY
TRBV5-1	TRBD1	ASSRDRNFYNEQF
TRBV9	-	ASSVEGRPHTDTQY
TRBV20-1	-	SAYGRGDYGYT
TRBV5-1	-	ASSFGNWGWGNEQF
TRBV30	TRBD1	ACSLGQDNSPLH
TRBV30	-	AWDVGRGNSPLH
TRBV9	-	ASSRRDLRGQETQY
TRBV20-1	TRBD2	SARDHAGGGNNEQF
TRBV29-1	-	SVNQKNRHEQY
TRBV7-2	-	ASSFTDTQY
TRBV27	TRBD2	ASSHWTSGVHTQY
TRBV5-1	TRBD1	ASSLGTGMNNEQF
TRBV6-5	-	ASSPVDGEYNEQF
TRBV29-1	TRBD2	SVKSGSNEQF
TRBV6-6	-	ASSYSGDRYEQY
TRBV6-6	-	ASSYPAREGYEQY
TRBV5-1	-	ASSLDGGDYEQY
TRBV12-3/TRBV12-4	TRBD2	ASRILAGLYERF
TRBV20-1	-	SARKRTSTDTQY
TRBV27	TRBD2	ASRPTGGGANVLT
TRBV2	-	ASSARTVPTQQY
TRBV20-1	-	SAIEEANYGYT
TRBV10-3	-	AISDPDNTEAF
TRBV5-1	TRBD2	ASFTSGSGADTQY
TRBV12-3/TRBV12-4	-	ASSLENIQY